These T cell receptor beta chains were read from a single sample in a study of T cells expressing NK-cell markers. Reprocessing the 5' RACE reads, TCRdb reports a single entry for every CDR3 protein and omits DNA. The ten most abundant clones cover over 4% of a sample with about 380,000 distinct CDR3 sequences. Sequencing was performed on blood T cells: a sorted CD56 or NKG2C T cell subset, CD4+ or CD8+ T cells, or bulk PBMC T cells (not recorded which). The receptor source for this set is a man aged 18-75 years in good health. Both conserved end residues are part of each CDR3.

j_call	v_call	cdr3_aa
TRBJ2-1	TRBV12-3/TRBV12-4	CASSLLFGYNEQFF
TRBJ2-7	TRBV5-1	CASSPTPPGEQYF
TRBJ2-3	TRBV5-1	CASSHRGQVPPSSTDTQYF
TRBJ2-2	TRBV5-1	CASRDILNTGELFF
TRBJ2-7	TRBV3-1	CASSQGPGPNYEQYF
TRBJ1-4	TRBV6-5	CASSYSGGSAGKLFF
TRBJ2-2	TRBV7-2	CASSLSGLAVTNTGELFF
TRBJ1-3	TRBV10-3	CAISEPLGNTIYF
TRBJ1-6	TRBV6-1	CASTDMDRKGYNSPLHF
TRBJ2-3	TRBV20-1	CSARSSMRGSTDTQYF
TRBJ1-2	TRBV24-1	CATSAQSYGYTF
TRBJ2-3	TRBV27	CASSGGRERDTQYF
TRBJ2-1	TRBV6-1	CASRTGGTINYEQFF
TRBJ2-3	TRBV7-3	CASSLKLGVAGAVSTDTQYF
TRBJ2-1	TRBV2	CASSESGTVGNEQFF
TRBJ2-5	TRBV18	CASSPPGQRGKETQYF
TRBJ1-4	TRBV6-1	CASTRGLGTNEKLFF
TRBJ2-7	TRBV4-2	CASSQDPSGGLNYEQYF
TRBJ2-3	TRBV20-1	CSATDLTLTGGADTQYF
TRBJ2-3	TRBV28	CASSLWFVGKGASTDTQYF